This TCR beta chain originates from a study of T cells in Graves' hyperthyroidism and ophthalmopathy. Ophthalmopathy patients had Clinical Activity Score at least 3, NOSPECS grade at least 4, duration under 3 months. For the diagnoses, clinical symptoms, serum thyroxine and TRAb, thyroid ultrasound and orbital computed tomography were used. Out of 10 ml of fresh peripheral blood came the PBMCs. The investigators amplified TCR beta CDR3 regions from RNA transcripts. In the first-round RT-PCR of the TCR CDR3, the HTBI primer set was used. TCRdb passed the multiplex PCR reads through MiXCR, listing each CDR3 protein once. This sample has approximately 610,000 distinct CDR3 sequences, with roughly 14% found just once. This clonotype was seen ten or more times. The antigen is undetermined. CDR3 length equals 12 residues. CDR1 and CDR2 from the germline V gene are SEHNR and FQNEAQ (reference sequence). The V gene lost 10 bases and the J gene lost 5 bases, with 14 bases spanning the gap.

Notes on the study in general: Clonotypes that were expanded in thyroid above 0.001 mostly appeared in blood too.

The sequence was collected from a middle-aged woman with Graves' ophthalmopathy. The V and J genes are TRBV7-9 and TRBJ1-1; no reliable D call. The specimen sequenced was blood. The CDR3 DNA follows: TGTGCCACACAAGAGGGCCTTACTGAAGCTTTCTTT. It encodes CATQEGLTEAFF.